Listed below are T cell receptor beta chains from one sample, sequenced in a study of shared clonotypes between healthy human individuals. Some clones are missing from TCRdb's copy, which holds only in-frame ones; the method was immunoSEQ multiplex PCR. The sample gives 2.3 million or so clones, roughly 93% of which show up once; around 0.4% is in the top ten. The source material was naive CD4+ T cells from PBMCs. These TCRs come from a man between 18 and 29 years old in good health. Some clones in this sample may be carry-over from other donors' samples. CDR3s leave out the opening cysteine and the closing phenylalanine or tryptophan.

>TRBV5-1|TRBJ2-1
ASSQDMSSYNEQF
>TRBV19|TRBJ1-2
ASSISGGSGYT
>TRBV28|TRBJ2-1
ASSQTGPPYNEQF
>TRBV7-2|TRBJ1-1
ASSLSTNRGYTEAF
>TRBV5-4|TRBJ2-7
ASSLTGFDEQY
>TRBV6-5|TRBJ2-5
ASIRGQQETQY
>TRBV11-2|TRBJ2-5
ASSLLWDSQETQY
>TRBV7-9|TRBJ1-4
ASTRTQGTNEKLF
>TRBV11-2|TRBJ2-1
ASSRRGGTSYNEQF
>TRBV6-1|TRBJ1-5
ASLRWGEWGQPQH
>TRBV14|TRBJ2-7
ASSQENRWAVKYEQY
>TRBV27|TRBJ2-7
ASGSQGGFHEQY
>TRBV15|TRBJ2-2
ATSRDGDRGGGELF
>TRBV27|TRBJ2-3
ASSLSSRLAASTDTQY
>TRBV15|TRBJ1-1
ATINGQGSTEAF
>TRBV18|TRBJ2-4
ASSPVVRSLAKNIQY
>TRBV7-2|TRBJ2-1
ASSTTLRSYNEQF